The present T cell receptor (beta chain) was sequenced within a study of shared clonotypes between healthy human individuals. Study-wide results and limits: The donor pool, a small one, limited the genetic and exposure-history diversity represented.

To note about this clone: Its antigen remains unidentified.

CDR3 length: 17 residues. The V and J ends lost 6 bases and 3 bases respectively, with 22 bases between them. Germline V CDR1 and CDR2: MNHEY, SMNVEV (reference sequence). Data came from immunoSEQ multiplex PCR; TCRdb stores just in-frame clones and leaves some out. The data hold 1 million to 1.3 million clones, with more than 75% observed a single time. The clonotype originates from a man between 18 and 29 years old in good health. Some clones in this sample may be carry-over from other donors' samples. The chain is built from TRBV27 and TRBJ2-3, with D uncertain. The sequenced material came from memory CD4+ T cells from PBMCs. Subset of the sample: CD45RA-negative fraction. The CDR3 DNA follows: TGTGCCAGCAGGCCCCGCTCGGACCCCGGGTTTACAGATACGCAGTATTTT. This encodes CASRPRSDPGFTDTQYF.